This TCR beta chain was documented in a study of T-cell memory formation after mild COVID-19. As for the study in general: Most TCR clusters belonged to a single donor.

Amplification by 5'RACE using constant-segment primers produced TCR alpha and TCR beta cDNA libraries that carried sample barcodes and UMIs. Via MiXCR, TCRdb re-called the 5' RACE reads, giving one row per CDR3 protein. This sample carries about 250,000 distinct CDR3 sequences, approximately 15% of them seen once, and the ten largest clones take 2.1%. On this clonotype itself: Antigen unknown.

Points from the study as a whole: Cross-reactive memory seemingly joined, as some responding clones were found in pre-infection memory. Contracting CD4+ clones lay largely in CM and EM, with CD8+ ones residing in EMRA.

The CDR3 extends over 13 amino acids. Per the germline V gene, CDR1 is KGHSH and CDR2 is LQKENI. V dropped 3 bases and J dropped 2 bases, with 7 bases sitting between them. The rearrangement uses TRBV18 and TRBJ1-2, with a tentative D call TRBD1 (5 bases). The sample was PBMCs or a T cell subset sorted from them (not recorded which). The sequence came from an adult woman who had mild COVID-19 (a few samples of this study predate the infection). Cell type and time point are not known. The CDR3 DNA is TGTGCCAGCTCACCTGGGGGAAACTATGGCTACACCTTC. Protein: CASSPGGNYGYTF.